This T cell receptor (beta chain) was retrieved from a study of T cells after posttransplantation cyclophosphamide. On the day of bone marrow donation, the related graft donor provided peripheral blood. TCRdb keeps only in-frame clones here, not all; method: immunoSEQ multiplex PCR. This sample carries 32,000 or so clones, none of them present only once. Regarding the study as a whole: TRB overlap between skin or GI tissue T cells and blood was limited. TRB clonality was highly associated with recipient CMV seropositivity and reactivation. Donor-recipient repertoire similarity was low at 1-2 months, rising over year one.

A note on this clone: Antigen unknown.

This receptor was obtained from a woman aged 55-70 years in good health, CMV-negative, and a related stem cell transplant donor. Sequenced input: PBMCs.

The CDR3 DNA follows: TGTGCCAGTAGTACAGGGACTAGCGGAGGGACAGATACGCAGTATTTT. This gives the protein CASSTGTSGGTDTQYF. The chain employs TRBV19 and TRBJ2-3, with TRBD2 identical over 11 bases. CDR1 and CDR2 (germline): LNHDA, SQIVND (reference sequence). The CDR3 consists of 16 residues. The trim removed 4 bases at V and 3 bases at J, leaving 6 bases unmatched.